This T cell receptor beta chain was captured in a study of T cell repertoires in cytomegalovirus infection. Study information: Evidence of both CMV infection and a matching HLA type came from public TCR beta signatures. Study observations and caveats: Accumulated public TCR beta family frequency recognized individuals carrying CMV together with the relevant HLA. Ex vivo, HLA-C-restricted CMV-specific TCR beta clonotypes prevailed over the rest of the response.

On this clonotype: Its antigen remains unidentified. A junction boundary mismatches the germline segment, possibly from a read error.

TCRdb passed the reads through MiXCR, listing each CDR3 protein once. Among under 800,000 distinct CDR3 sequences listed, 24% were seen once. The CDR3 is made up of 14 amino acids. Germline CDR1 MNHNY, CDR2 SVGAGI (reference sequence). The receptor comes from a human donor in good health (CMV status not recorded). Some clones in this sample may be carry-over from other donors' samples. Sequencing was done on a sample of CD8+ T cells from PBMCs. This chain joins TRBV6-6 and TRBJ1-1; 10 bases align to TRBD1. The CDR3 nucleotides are TGTGCCAACAGTCTCGACAGGGGGCTACTTGAAGCTTTCTTT. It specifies CANSLDRGLLEAFF.